Listed here are 30 T cell receptor beta chains from one sample, sequenced in a study of T cells in Graves' hyperthyroidism and ophthalmopathy. Amplified TCR beta CDR3 regions came from RNA transcripts. The study used the HTBI primer set for a first-round RT-PCR of the TCR CDR3. TCRdb re-called the multiplex PCR reads through MiXCR, storing one row per CDR3 protein. The table records 92,000 or so distinct CDR3 sequences, just over 50% of them present only once. The sample comprised blood. These receptors all stem from a woman aged 40 to 55 with Graves' hyperthyroidism.

The chain combines TRBV9 with TRBJ1-5, with D unclear. With 0 bases removed from V and 5 bases from J, the gap between germline ends came to 12 bases. In germline, CDR1 is SGDLS, CDR2 YYNGEE. The CDR3 is 15 residues long. Here the CDR3 reads CASSVGLGFDQPQHF. The CDR3 bases are TGTGCCAGCAGCGTAGGATTGGGTTTTGATCAGCCCCAGCATTTT.

This clonotype came up many times. The V call is TRBV14, the J call TRBJ2-7, with a possible D match to TRBD2 (6 bases). The germline V and J ends were trimmed by 1 base and 2 bases, with 9 bases remaining between them. Germline V gene data show CDR1 as SGHDN and CDR2 as FVKESK. The CDR3 has 14 residues. The CDR3 sequence is CASSQAGRPYEQYF. The CDR3 nucleotides are TGTGCCAGCAGCCAAGCCGGGAGACCCTACGAGCAGTACTTC. Filled out from reference TRBV14 and TRBJ2-7, the complete variable domain reads EAGVTQFPSHSVIEKGQTVTLRCDPISGHDNLYWYRRVMGKEIKFLLHFVKESKQDESGMPNNRFLAERTGGTYSTLKVQPAELEDSGVYFCASSQAGRPYEQYFGPGTRLTVT.

This clonotype was recorded at least ten times. The rearrangement links TRBV13 to TRBJ1-3; maybe TRBD1 (5 bases). Germline-derived CDR1 and CDR2 are PRHDT and FYEKMQ (reference sequence). V was clipped by 1 base and J by 2 bases, with 6 bases between them. The CDR3 is 14 amino acids. This chain's CDR3 is CASSLAGPGNTIYF. For the CDR3, the DNA is TGTGCCAGCAGCTTAGCAGGGCCTGGAAACACCATATATTTT.

As to this clonotype: This clone may be a read error of a much larger clone one base away. The rearrangement joins TRBV2 to TRBJ1-1, with D unclear. Germline loops: CDR1 SNHLY, CDR2 FYNNEI. V was clipped by 5 bases and J by 5 bases, with 12 bases between them. The CDR3 extends over 13 amino acids. The CDR3 nucleotides are TGTGCCAGCAGTTTCGCTGGCGGGACTGAAGCTTTCTTT. Amino acids: CASSFAGGTEAFF.

Points on this clonotype: Possible read error: a much larger clone is one base away. The V call is TRBV7-2, the J call TRBJ1-1; 8 bases map to TRBD1. J lost 10 bases, V lost 5 bases, and 15 bases had no gene match. Per the germline V gene, CDR1 is SGHTA and CDR2 is FQGNSA. CDR3 length equals 15 residues. The CDR3 loop is CASSRPGQAWAGAFF. The CDR3 region has the DNA TGTGCCAGCAGCAGACCGGGACAGGCATGGGCTGGAGCTTTCTTT.

J is TRBJ1-2 and V is TRBV7-6, with TRBD1 identical over 9 bases. V trimming: 3 bases; J trimming: 9 bases; junction bases outside the gene matches: 2. Germline-derived CDR1 and CDR2 are SGHVS and FNYEAQ. The CDR3 length is 12 residues. The CDR3 DNA reads TGTGCCAGCAGCTTCGGGACAGGGAGCTACACCTTC. Translated: CASSFGTGSYTF.

In its sample, this clonotype ranks as medium-sized. The chain has TRBV29-1 and TRBJ2-5, with TRBD2 identical over 10 bases. The junction had 8 bases not matched to a gene; V was cut back by 5 bases and J by 5 bases. CDR1 and CDR2 (germline): SQVTM, ANQGSEA. The CDR3 has 14 residues. The CDR3 DNA follows: TGCAGCGTTCGTTGGCTAGCGGGAGTCGAGACCCAGTACTTC. Amino acids: CSVRWLAGVETQYF.

In regard to this clonotype: The conserved closing phenylalanine or tryptophan is absent in this CDR3, likely reflecting a read error. It is unclear where the CDR3 begins or ends on the DNA, so no DNA is shown, and the CDR3 is as TCRdb lists it. This chain links TRBV10-3 with TRBJ1-3; the DNA was not compared with TRBD1, the D call given in the table. With termini counted, the CDR3 has 11 amino acids. Germline CDR1 is ENHRY and CDR2 is SYGVKD. CDR3 loop: CAITSGTGGHT.

The chain employs TRBV7-6 and TRBJ1-5; no firm D call. The CDR3 contains 16 residues. The germline V gene encodes CDR1 SGHVS and CDR2 FNYEAQ. V dropped 2 bases and J dropped 2 bases, with 13 bases sitting between them. CDR3 sequence (DNA): TGTGCCAGCAGCTTATTATCCAGCTCTGGCAATCAGCCCCAGCATTTT. Its protein is CASSLLSSSGNQPQHF.

The V and J genes are TRBV20-1 and TRBJ1-3; no firm D call. This CDR3 has 13 amino acids. Deletions cut 0 bases from V and 0 bases from J, with 3 bases between. Germline V gene sequence: CDR1 DFQATT, CDR2 SNEGSKA (reference sequence). The CDR3 spells CSAREFSGNTIYF. CDR3 DNA sequence: TGCAGTGCTAGAGAGTTCTCTGGAAACACCATATATTTT.

The rearrangement joins TRBV12-3 or TRBV12-4 to TRBJ1-2; TRBD1 matches 8 bases. V lost 3 bases and J lost 8; bases outside the gene matches: 8. This CDR3 is 14 amino acids long. The CDR3 DNA reads as TGTGCCAGCAGTTTGCGGACAGGGACCAGAGGCTACACCTTC. Protein sequence: CASSLRTGTRGYTF.

The gene calls are TRBV9 and TRBJ1-2; D remains unclear. Germline values: CDR1 SGDLS, CDR2 YYNGEE. This CDR3 contains 12 residues. Trimming shortened V by 3 bases and J by 5 bases, and 8 bases separated the two germline ends. The DNA of the CDR3 is TGTGCCAGCAGCGGTGGTTTTTATGGCTACACCTTC. It is translated as CASSGGFYGYTF.

This clonotype came up many times. J is TRBJ2-2 and V is TRBV29-1; D is uncertain. The CDR3 is 14 amino acids. Germline V lookup: CDR1 SQVTM, CDR2 ANQGSEA. V lost 5 bases and J 0 bases, leaving 10 bases between the germline ends. CDR3 bases: TGCAGCGTTCGAGCTTTCGCGAACACCGGGGAGCTGTTTTTT. This codes for CSVRAFANTGELFF.

The table lists this clonotype with many counts. This chain joins TRBV7-3 and TRBJ2-3; D uncertain. Looked up from germline, CDR1 is SGHTA and CDR2 is FQGTGA. Deletions cut 8 bases from V and 2 bases from J, with 11 bases between. This CDR3 is 13 amino acids long. CDR3: CASGIQSTDTQYF. CDR3 sequence (DNA): TGTGCCAGCGGAATCCAATCCACAGATACGCAGTATTTT.

V is TRBV7-2 and J is TRBJ2-7; the match to TRBD1 covers 9 bases. The CDR3 loop spans 14 amino acids. In germline, CDR1 is SGHTA, CDR2 FQGNSA. The J segment lost 5 bases and the V segment lost 3 bases, leaving 5 bases of the junction unmatched. CDR3 in DNA: TGTGCCAGCAGCTTCGGGACAGGGTTAAACGAGCAGTACTTC. This gives the protein CASSFGTGLNEQYF.

This chain links TRBV7-9 with TRBJ2-5, with 8 bases matching TRBD1. The CDR3 runs to 15 residues. Germline values: CDR1 SEHNR, CDR2 FQNEAQ (reference sequence). V lost 1 base, J lost 4 bases, and 5 bases stayed unmatched. CDR3 loop: CASSLGDRRGETQYF. The CDR3 DNA reads as TGTGCCAGCAGCTTAGGGGACAGGCGTGGAGAGACCCAGTACTTC.

This clonotype was seen a few times. This rearrangement joins TRBV7-2 to TRBJ2-7, with 7 nucleotides matching TRBD1. The ends lost 1 base at V and 3 bases at J; junction bases unmatched: 6. Germline assignment: CDR1 SGHTA and CDR2 FQGNSA. The CDR3 has 15 residues. The CDR3 reads CASSLGGTDYYEQYF. The CDR3 DNA reads TGTGCCAGCAGCTTAGGGGGGACAGATTACTACGAGCAGTACTTC.

Comment on this clonotype: Mismatch with germline at one junction end may stem from a read error. The rearrangement joins TRBV7-3 to TRBJ1-3; D is undetermined. CDR3 length equals 15 residues. Germline CDR1 is SGHTA and CDR2 is FQGTGA. The CDR3 here is CATSSGDTTGNTIYF. In nucleotides, the CDR3 is TGTGCCACCAGCAGCGGTGACACGACTGGAAACACCATATATTTT.

This clonotype was detected only a few times. The chain employs TRBV6-5 and TRBJ2-7; no firm D call. Germline lookup yields CDR1 MNHEY and CDR2 SVGAGI. V lost 6 bases, J lost 2 bases, and 17 bases lay in between. The CDR3 extends over 15 amino acids. CDR3 DNA: TGTGCCAGCAGAGAGTGGACGTCTCCCCCCTACGAGCAGTACTTC. This encodes CASREWTSPPYEQYF.

This clonotype has a count of ten or more. This chain links TRBV29-1 with TRBJ1-1; tentative D call: TRBD1 (5 bases). Germline-derived CDR1 and CDR2 are SQVTM and ANQGSEA. The CDR3 loop spans 12 amino acids. V gave up 5 bases and J gave up 11 bases, with 18 bases separating them. CDR3 in DNA: TGCAGCGTTTCCCGTTGGGGGGGGGGGGCTTTCTTT. Protein product: CSVSRWGGGAFF.

Turning to this clonotype: A much larger clone lies one base from this, so it may be a read error. The V call is TRBV9, the J call TRBJ2-7, with TRBD2 matching over 7 bases. Germline trimming cut 4 bases from V and 4 bases from J; bases unmatched to any gene: 2. Germline V gene sequence: CDR1 SGDLS, CDR2 YYNGEE. The CDR3 extends over 12 amino acids. The CDR3 DNA is TGTGCCAGCAGCTCGCGGGAGTACGAGCAGTACTTC. This gives the protein CASSSREYEQYF.

This chain links TRBV3-1 with TRBJ2-2, with no clear D. Germline loops: CDR1 LGHDT, CDR2 YNNKEL (reference sequence). V lost 4 bases and J 6 bases, leaving 3 bases between the germline ends. CDR3 length: 11 amino acids. CDR3 nucleotides: TGTGCCAGCAGCCCAGCCGGGGAGCTGTTTTTT. It specifies CASSPAGELFF. Supplemented by reference TRBV3-1 and TRBJ2-2, the full variable domain reads DTAVSQTPKYLVTQMGNDKSIKCEQNLGHDTMYWYKQDSKKFLKIMFSYNNKELIINETVPNRFSPKSPDKAHLNLHINSLELGDSAVYFCASSPAGELFFGEGSRLTVL.

This clonotype was observed at least ten times. The chain uses TRBV12-3 or TRBV12-4 and TRBJ1-1; no clear D gene. The germline V and J ends were trimmed by 5 bases and 1 base, with 11 bases remaining between them. CDR3 size: 14 residues. CDR3 amino acids: CASSRMAGNTEAFF. CDR3 nucleotides: TGTGCCAGCAGTCGGATGGCGGGGAACACTGAAGCTTTCTTT.

J is TRBJ2-7 and V is TRBV20-1, with 7 bases that match TRBD1. Trimming at V came to 0 bases and at J to 2 bases, leaving 7 bases not matched to a gene. Per the germline V gene, CDR1 is DFQATT and CDR2 is SNEGSKA (reference sequence). The CDR3 has 15 amino acids. The CDR3 loop is CSARDWQGDTYEQYF. The CDR3 DNA is TGCAGTGCTAGAGATTGGCAGGGGGACACCTACGAGCAGTACTTC.

Comments on this clonotype: This CDR3 is missing its conserved last phenylalanine or tryptophan, likely due to a read error. The limits of the CDR3 on the DNA are not certain, so only TCRdb's listed CDR3 is given. The gene calls are TRBV5-1 and TRBJ1-5; the table's D call TRBD1 went unverified against the DNA. With termini counted, the CDR3 has 9 amino acids. CDR1 is SGHRS and CDR2 is YFSETQ in the germline V gene. CDR3 loop: CASSRTTEI.

This clonotype was seen repeatedly, ten times or more. This chain connects TRBV19 to TRBJ2-6, with D possibly called TRBD1 or TRBD2 (5 bases each). The CDR3 is 16 amino acids. The germline CDR1 and CDR2 sequences are LNHDA and SQIVND (reference sequence). V lost 3 bases and J lost 3, with 12 bases in between. CDR3 nucleotide sequence: TGTGCCAGTAGTATGAGGGGTGGGAGTGGGGCCAACGTCCTGACTTTC. It is translated as CASSMRGGSGANVLTF.

This clonotype was observed a few times. Since a much larger clone is just one base distant, this may be a read error. The rearrangement uses TRBV20-1 and TRBJ2-5; a possible D gene is TRBD2 (7 bases). Germline assignment: CDR1 DFQATT and CDR2 SNEGSKA (reference sequence). The CDR3 contains 12 residues. Here the CDR3 reads CSARGGGTTQHF. Here the CDR3 DNA reads TGCAGTGCTAGAGGCGGGGGCACGACCCAGCACTTC.

This clonotype was recorded many times. The chain links TRBV24-1 to TRBJ2-7, with 9 bases aligning to TRBD1. Germline trimming cut 6 bases from V and 5 bases from J; bases unmatched to any gene: 1. This CDR3 is 12 amino acids long. In germline, CDR1 is KGHDR, CDR2 SFDVKD. The CDR3 DNA follows: TGTGCCACCAGTCACAGGGGGCACGAGCAGTACTTC. It translates to CATSHRGHEQYF.

V usage is TRBV7-3 and J usage is TRBJ2-5; weak D call: TRBD2 (7 bases). Per the germline V gene, CDR1 is SGHTA and CDR2 is FQGTGA. The CDR3 length is 14 residues. V was trimmed by 5 bases and J by 5 bases, leaving 15 bases between them. CDR3 sequence (DNA): TGTGCCAGCAGCACGGGGGGCGCGGGGGAGACCCAGTACTTC. Protein sequence: CASSTGGAGETQYF.

Ten or more counts support this clonotype. The genes are TRBV9 and TRBJ2-2, with D possibly called TRBD1 or TRBD2 (5 bases each). The CDR3 spans 14 residues. Germline CDR1 SGDLS, CDR2 YYNGEE. V lost 7 bases and J lost 6, with 16 bases in between. The CDR3 DNA is TGTGCCAGCTCCACGAGAGGGACCGCCGGGGAGCTGTTTTTT. Translation: CASSTRGTAGELFF.